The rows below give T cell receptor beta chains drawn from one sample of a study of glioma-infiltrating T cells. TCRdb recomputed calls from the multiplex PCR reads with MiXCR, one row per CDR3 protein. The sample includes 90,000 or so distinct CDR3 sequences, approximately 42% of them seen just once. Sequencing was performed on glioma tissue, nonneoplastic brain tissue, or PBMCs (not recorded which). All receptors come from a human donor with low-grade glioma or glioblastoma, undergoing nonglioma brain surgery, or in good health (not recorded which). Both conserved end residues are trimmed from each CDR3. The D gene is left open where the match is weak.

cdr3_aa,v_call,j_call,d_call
ASSFPSDRGEDYEQY,TRBV5-1,TRBJ2-7,TRBD1
SVSSAGDTYNEQF,TRBV29-1,TRBJ2-1,TRBD2
ASTPPRRFSGANVLT,TRBV7-8,TRBJ2-6,-
ASSPAISNYGYT,TRBV4-3,TRBJ1-2,-
STRDEAGSYNEQL,TRBV20-1,TRBJ2-1,-
ASILQESTEAF,TRBV14,TRBJ1-1,-
ASSLTDKYQETQY,TRBV7-2,TRBJ2-5,-
ASSSRDLTHF,TRBV6-2/TRBV6-3,TRBJ2-1,-
ASKPPGGEQY,TRBV27,TRBJ2-7,TRBD2
ASSLNRQNTEAF,TRBV27,TRBJ1-1,-
ATGGGALGYT,TRBV12-3/TRBV12-4,TRBJ1-2,-
ASSSRGGQPQH,TRBV2,TRBJ1-5,-
ASSPTIGEVQPQH,TRBV3-1,TRBJ1-5,-
ASRTGLYGYT,TRBV12-3/TRBV12-4,TRBJ1-2,TRBD1
ASSSRGWTDTQY,TRBV11-2,TRBJ2-3,-
ASGDRGHTQY,TRBV6-1,TRBJ2-3,TRBD1
ASSPLQGYGSGANVLT,TRBV18,TRBJ2-6,TRBD1
ASSLIGLAGTNGQF,TRBV5-4,TRBJ2-1,TRBD2
ASSQYRGTGNTIY,TRBV14,TRBJ1-3,TRBD1
ASSFNSGRTTNEQY,TRBV11-2,TRBJ2-7,TRBD2
SARLAGGPDTGELF,TRBV20-1,TRBJ2-2,TRBD2
ASSSGTGDFEQF,TRBV4-1,TRBJ2-1,TRBD1
ASSEQRLGLETQY,TRBV25-1,TRBJ2-5,-
ATSRDVAGPNEQF,TRBV15,TRBJ2-1,-
ASSSRGSSYEQY,TRBV6-2/TRBV6-3,TRBJ2-7,-
ASSFPGRGTGELF,TRBV6-1,TRBJ2-2,TRBD2
ASSTGTSRYEQY,TRBV12-3/TRBV12-4,TRBJ2-7,TRBD2
ASSYTGELF,TRBV5-1,TRBJ2-2,-
ASSLTGSTGELF,TRBV5-6,TRBJ2-2,-
ASSVAGSGYYNEQF,TRBV9,TRBJ2-1,-
ASSSAGRVAF,TRBV6-9,TRBJ1-1,-
SARGGGLMDTGAS,TRBV20-1,TRBJ1-1,-
ASSLHYEQF,TRBV3-1,TRBJ2-1,-
SLPPPQRELGEQF,TRBV20-1,TRBJ2-1,TRBD2
ACSRQQGWYTEAL,TRBV14,TRBJ1-1,-
VSSLLGASNQPQH,TRBV27,TRBJ1-5,-
SAGRPGTYEQY,TRBV20-1,TRBJ2-7,-
ATSRPGQDFYGYT,TRBV15,TRBJ1-2,TRBD1
ASRDRGTDTQY,TRBV19,TRBJ2-3,TRBD1
ASSLIPSGRKNEQF,TRBV7-3,TRBJ2-1,TRBD2
SVERQGNEKLF,TRBV29-1,TRBJ1-4,TRBD1
AGADPGSYEQY,TRBV6-2/TRBV6-3,TRBJ2-7,-
SVGTRQDSGISRYGYT,TRBV29-1,TRBJ1-2,-
ASFSPGQGRYGYT,TRBV25-1,TRBJ1-2,TRBD1
ASSRAGTVY,TRBV27,TRBJ2-1,-
ASSRGGISPYEQY,TRBV4-1,TRBJ2-7,TRBD2
ASSIRLAQFNEQF,TRBV6-4,TRBJ2-1,TRBD2
ASEDGDEQY,TRBV6-2/TRBV6-3,TRBJ2-7,-
ASSLGDRTYQPQH,TRBV7-8,TRBJ1-5,-